Below are 11 T cell receptor beta chains sequenced from a single sample in a study of blood T cell repertoires in COVID-19. Repertoires were generated with immunoSEQ multiplex PCR, while TCRdb's copy carries only in-frame clones and drops some. This table holds 160,000 or so clones, approximately 84% found once. The sequencing sample was made of peripheral blood. The receptors stem from a woman of 80 years or more with acute or convalescent COVID-19.

The chain uses TRBV5-4 and TRBJ2-3; 7 positions agree with TRBD2. Per germline, CDR1 SGHNT and CDR2 YYREEE (reference sequence). CDR3 length equals 13 residues. V lost 4 bases, J lost 5 bases, and 4 bases stayed unmatched. The DNA for the CDR3 is TGTGCCAGCAGCCCGACGGGGGGAGATACGCAGTATTTT. This translates into CASSPTGGDTQYF. Complete variable domain (other parts from reference TRBV5-4 and TRBJ2-3): ETGVTQSPTHLIKTRGQQVTLRCSSQSGHNTVSWYQQALGQGPQFIFQYYREEENGRGNFPPRFSGLQFPNYSSELNVNALELDDSALYLCASSPTGGDTQYFGPGTRLTVL.

In this sample, this clone turned up once. J is TRBJ1-2 and V is TRBV5-5, with TRBD1 identical over 12 bases. The CDR3 has 16 amino acids. Trimming took 2 bases from V and 3 from J; bases not matched to a gene: 5. Per germline, CDR1 SGHKS and CDR2 YYEKEE (reference sequence). The CDR3, as DNA: TGTGCCAGCAGCTTAACGGGACAGGGGGCAGACTATGGCTACACCTTC. As protein: CASSLTGQGADYGYTF.

Only one count was recorded for this clone. The V gene is TRBV18, the J gene TRBJ1-4; possibly TRBD1 for D (6 bases). Looked up from germline, CDR1 is KGHSH and CDR2 is LQKENI. The CDR3 consists of 13 residues. Trimming cost V 3 bases and J 8 bases, with 10 bases left between them. CDR3 protein: CASSPNRDEKLFF. The CDR3, as DNA: TGTGCCAGCTCACCTAACAGGGACGAAAAACTGTTTTTT.

This clone was found a few times. The rearrangement joins TRBV12-5 to TRBJ2-3, with 7 bases fitting TRBD2. V gave up 1 base and J gave up 1 base; unmatched junction bases: 8. This CDR3 is built from 17 residues. Germline CDR1 LGHNT, CDR2 FRNRAP. CDR3 amino acids: CASGLGSGGRRTDTQYF. CDR3 coding DNA: TGTGCTAGTGGTTTGGGATCGGGGGGTCGCCGCACAGATACGCAGTATTTT.

The chain couples TRBV29-1 to TRBJ2-1; D unclear. Trimming cost V 8 bases and J 7 bases, with 15 bases left between them. CDR3 length: 12 amino acids. CDR1 and CDR2 from the germline V gene are SQVTM and ANQGSEA. The CDR3 reads CSSRGAANEQFF. The CDR3 DNA is TGCAGCTCGCGCGGAGCTGCAAATGAGCAGTTCTTC.

V gene TRBV19 combines with J gene TRBJ2-7; D gene uncertain. V gave up 10 bases and J gave up 0 bases, with 19 bases separating them. Germline V lookup: CDR1 LNHDA, CDR2 SQIVND (reference sequence). CDR3 length equals 15 residues. CDR3 bases: TGTGCCACCTCAGTGGATGGGCTCGACTCCTACGAGCAGTACTTC. Its protein product is CATSVDGLDSYEQYF.

This chain links TRBV2 with TRBJ1-5, with D perhaps TRBD1 (6 bases). This CDR3 spans 14 amino acids. Germline CDR1 is SNHLY and CDR2 is FYNNEI. V shed 7 bases and J shed 7 bases, with 17 bases lying between them. The CDR3 sequence is CASTREGVPQPQHF. The CDR3 DNA reads TGTGCCAGCACTAGAGAGGGGGTCCCCCAGCCCCAGCATTTT.

The J gene is TRBJ1-4, the V gene TRBV7-9, with TRBD1 matching 10 bases. The CDR3 covers 15 residues. Germline V gives CDR1 SEHNR, CDR2 FQNEAQ (reference sequence). The junction had 0 bases not matched to a gene; V was cut back by 0 bases and J by 5 bases. The CDR3 region is CASSLATGGNEKLFF. The CDR3, as DNA: TGTGCCAGCAGCTTAGCGACAGGGGGCAATGAAAAACTGTTTTTT.

This chain joins TRBV28 and TRBJ1-5, with D unclear. Between the trimmed V and J ends, which lost 3 bases and 0 bases, there was a span of 18 bases. The CDR3 covers 18 residues. From germline, CDR1 is MDHEN and CDR2 SYDVKM. The CDR3 bases are TGTGCCAGCAGTTTTTTTACCCTTCGGCGGGTTAGCAATCAGCCCCAGCATTTT. Protein product: CASSFFTLRRVSNQPQHF.

The V and J genes are TRBV2 and TRBJ1-5; 9 bases fit TRBD1. V dropped 6 bases and J dropped 4; count of bases not matched to a gene: 1. The germline V gene encodes CDR1 SNHLY and CDR2 FYNNEI. This CDR3 comprises 13 residues. This CDR3 is CASRGTGNQPQHF. DNA for the CDR3: TGTGCCAGCAGAGGGACAGGGAATCAGCCCCAGCATTTT. The whole variable domain, filled in from reference TRBV2 and TRBJ1-5, reads EPEVTQTPSHQVTQMGQEVILRCVPISNHLYFYWYRQILGQKVEFLVSFYNNEISEKSEIFDDQFSVERPDGSNFTLKIRSTKLEDSAMYFCASRGTGNQPQHFGDGTRLSIL.

The chain has TRBV9 and TRBJ2-7; 8 nucleotides align to TRBD2. J gave up 5 bases and V 1 base, and 11 bases lay outside the gene matches. This CDR3 comprises 16 residues. From germline, CDR1 is SGDLS and CDR2 YYNGEE. The CDR3 is CASSVSAGERFNEQYF. CDR3 coding DNA: TGTGCCAGCAGCGTATCAGCGGGAGAACGTTTTAACGAGCAGTACTTC.